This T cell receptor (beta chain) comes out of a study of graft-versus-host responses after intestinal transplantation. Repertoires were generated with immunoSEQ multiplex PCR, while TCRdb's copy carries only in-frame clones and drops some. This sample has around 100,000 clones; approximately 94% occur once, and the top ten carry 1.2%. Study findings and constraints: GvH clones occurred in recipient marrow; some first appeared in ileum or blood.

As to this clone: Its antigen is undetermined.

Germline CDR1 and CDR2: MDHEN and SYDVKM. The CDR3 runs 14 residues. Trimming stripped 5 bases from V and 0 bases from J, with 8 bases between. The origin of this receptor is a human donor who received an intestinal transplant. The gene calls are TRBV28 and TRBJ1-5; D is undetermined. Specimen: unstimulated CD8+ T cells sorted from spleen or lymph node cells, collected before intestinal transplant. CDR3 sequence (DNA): TGTGCCAGCAGTGGCATCGATAGCAATCAGCCCCAGCATTTT. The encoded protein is CASSGIDSNQPQHF.